This T cell receptor beta chain is drawn from a study of shared clonotypes between healthy human individuals. In the study overall: Donors had three CD4 naive, three CD4 memory, two CD8 naive and one CD8 memory plate apiece. General study results and limits: When naive CD4 clonotypes were compared across a few donors, 4% to 6.5% were shared.

The assay was immunoSEQ multiplex PCR, and TCRdb's table has in-frame clones only and misses some. This sample has 2 million to 3 million clones, with under 95% found just once. As regards this clone: Its cognate antigen is unknown.

The CDR3 has 12 amino acids. Germline V gives CDR1 GTSNPN, CDR2 SVGIG (reference sequence). V was pared by 6 bases and J by 4 bases, with 5 bases of the junction left unmatched. The receptor comes from a man aged 18 to 30 in good health. Some clones in this sample may be carry-over from other donors' samples. Material for sequencing was naive CD4+ T cells from PBMCs. Subset defined: CD45RA+ positively selected. The chain links TRBV30 to TRBJ1-1; 7 bases match TRBD1. This CDR3 reads CACRGQSTEAFF. CDR3 DNA sequence: TGTGCCTGCAGGGGACAGAGCACTGAAGCTTTCTTT.